The 29 T cell receptor beta chains below come from one sample, sequenced in a study of T-cell reconstitution after alpha-beta-depleted transplantation in children. TCRbeta library construction was performed incorporating unique molecular identifiers. MiXCR was run by TCRdb on the PCR reads, yielding one entry per CDR3 protein. The sample contains about 980,000 distinct CDR3 sequences, less than 30% of which appear only once. The sequences come from PBMCs, mostly from graft donor cells, collected 360 days after TCRalphabeta/CD19-depleted stem cell transplant. These receptors were collected from a boy less than two years old who had a stem cell transplant for SCID, so the T cells may come from the graft donor.

This clonotype has more than one count but fewer than ten. V gene TRBV20-1 combines with J gene TRBJ1-1, with a weak D call TRBD1 (5 bases). CDR1 is DFQATT and CDR2 is SNEGSKA in the germline V gene (reference sequence). CDR3 size: 13 residues. Between the trimmed V and J ends, which lost 3 bases and 1 base, there was a span of 9 bases. The CDR3, as DNA: TGCAGTGCTAGCTGGACACCGAACACTGAAGCTTTCTTT. Amino acid sequence: CSASWTPNTEAFF.

This clonotype was seen only a few times. The rearrangement uses TRBV29-1 and TRBJ2-1, with TRBD2 matching over 9 bases. Trimming took 0 bases from V and 4 from J; bases not matched to a gene: 7. CDR1 is SQVTM, CDR2 ANQGSEA, per germline. The length of the CDR3 is 16 residues. The CDR3 sequence: CSVEDLGAGGYNEQFF. The CDR3 region has the DNA TGCAGCGTTGAAGATCTTGGGGCGGGGGGGTACAATGAGCAGTTCTTC.

This chain links TRBV12-3 or TRBV12-4 with TRBJ1-5, with 11 bases that match TRBD1. This CDR3 is 15 amino acids long. Trimming cost V 6 bases and J 6 bases; bases outside gene matches: 7. CDR3 residues: CASRTGQGVTQPQHF. In DNA, the CDR3 is TGTGCCAGCAGGACGGGACAGGGGGTTACTCAGCCCCAGCATTTT.

The V and J genes are TRBV20-1 and TRBJ2-1; a weak D match, TRBD2 (7 bases). With 6 bases removed from V and 8 bases from J, the gap between germline ends came to 23 bases. The germline CDR1 and CDR2 sequences are DFQATT and SNEGSKA (reference sequence). CDR3 size: 15 residues. CDR3 residues: CSARRYGGRIDEQFF. For the CDR3, the DNA is TGCAGTGCGAGAAGGTACGGGGGGCGGATCGATGAGCAGTTCTTC.

The chain recombines TRBV6-5 with TRBJ2-4; TRBD1 aligns across 9 bases. V trimming: 6 bases; J trimming: 9 bases; junction bases outside the gene matches: 9. This CDR3 has 14 amino acids. Germline lookup yields CDR1 MNHEY and CDR2 SVGAGI. CDR3 DNA sequence: TGTGCCAGCAGCGACTCCGGACAGGGGAGCATTCAGTACTTC. This translates into CASSDSGQGSIQYF.

V is TRBV29-1 and J is TRBJ2-1; 9 bases fit TRBD1. With V trimmed by 8 bases and J by 7 bases, 12 bases remained unmatched. The length of the CDR3 is 14 residues. Germline CDR1 is SQVTM and CDR2 is ANQGSEA. In DNA form, the CDR3 reads TGCAGCTCCCGAGGGGACAGGGCGGGGAATGAGCAGTTCTTC. Protein product: CSSRGDRAGNEQFF.

This clonotype was seen a few times. This chain connects TRBV4-3 to TRBJ2-7; D unclear. The CDR3 runs 13 residues. CDR1 and CDR2 (germline): LGHNA, YSLEER. With 1 base removed from V and 6 bases from J, the gap between germline ends came to 10 bases. CDR3 in amino acids: CASSQGVGIEQYF. The DNA for the CDR3 is TGCGCCAGCAGCCAAGGAGTAGGGATCGAGCAGTACTTC.

The rearrangement links TRBV4-1 to TRBJ1-1, with D uncertain. From germline, CDR1 is MGHRA and CDR2 YSYEKL. This CDR3 contains 17 residues. Trimming left V 1 base short and J 1 base short, with 16 bases between. The CDR3 loop reads CASSQGGGVGANTEAFF. The CDR3 bases are TGCGCCAGCAGCCAAGGCGGCGGGGTCGGAGCGAACACTGAAGCTTTCTTT.

This chain joins TRBV18 and TRBJ2-5, with D hard to call. CDR3 length: 14 residues. Germline values: CDR1 KGHSH, CDR2 LQKENI. The V end lost 3 bases, the J end lost 2 bases, and 10 bases lay between the germline ends. CDR3 coding DNA: TGTGCCAGCTCACCCGACACGATGCAAGAGACCCAGTACTTC. This encodes CASSPDTMQETQYF.

This clonotype was seen many times. The chain couples TRBV5-1 to TRBJ2-3; D unresolved. Trimming pared 0 bases from V and 2 bases from J, leaving 10 bases between. This CDR3 region has 15 residues. Germline CDR1 and CDR2: SGHRS and YFSETQ. CDR3 amino acids: CASSLEPRYTDTQYF. In nucleotides, the CDR3 is TGCGCCAGCAGCTTGGAGCCGAGGTACACAGATACGCAGTATTTT.

The chain combines TRBV11-2 with TRBJ2-3; 7 bases line up with TRBD1. The V gene end was trimmed by 2 bases and the J gene end by 4 bases; junction bases not matched to a gene: 9. This CDR3 comprises 16 residues. Germline loops: CDR1 SGHAT, CDR2 FQNNGV. CDR3 DNA sequence: TGTGCCAGCAGCTTACTGACAGGGACCCTCCCAGATACGCAGTATTTT. It yields the protein CASSLLTGTLPDTQYF. The whole variable domain, remainder taken from reference TRBV11-2 and TRBJ2-3, is EAGVAQSPRYKIIEKRQSVAFWCNPISGHATLYWYQQILGQGPKLLIQFQNNGVVDDSQLPKDRFSAERLKGVDSTLKIQPAKLEDSAVYLCASSLLTGTLPDTQYFGPGTRLTVL.

This clonotype was observed a few times. The chain links TRBV29-1 to TRBJ2-7; TRBD1 or TRBD2 may be the D gene (5 bases each). This CDR3 has 12 residues. Germline CDR1 SQVTM, CDR2 ANQGSEA. Trimming left V 5 bases short and J 2 bases short, with 10 bases between. In DNA, the CDR3 is TGCAGCGTTACCGGGACGGCCTACGAGCAGTACTTC. Its translation: CSVTGTAYEQYF.

This clonotype came up a few times. The chain employs TRBV28 and TRBJ1-1; D remains ambiguous. The CDR3 contains 13 residues. Trimming left V 7 bases short and J 1 base short, with 10 bases between. CDR1 and CDR2 (germline): MDHEN, SYDVKM. Here the CDR3 reads CASTHLENTEAFF. CDR3 DNA sequence: TGTGCCAGCACCCACTTAGAGAACACTGAAGCTTTCTTT.

The chain links TRBV5-6 to TRBJ2-1; 7 nucleotides line up with TRBD1. Germline assignment: CDR1 SGHDT and CDR2 YYEEEE. This CDR3 is built from 16 residues. With V trimmed by 1 base and J by 3 bases, 7 bases remained unmatched. DNA of the CDR3: TGTGCCAGCAGCTTGTCTGCGACAGGGAGCTACAATGAGCAGTTCTTC. This encodes CASSLSATGSYNEQFF.

The chain joins TRBV19 to TRBJ1-1, with TRBD1 as a possible D gene (6 bases). V lost 6 bases and J lost 3, with 14 bases in between. The germline V gene has CDR1 LNHDA and CDR2 SQIVND (reference sequence). CDR3 size: 14 residues. CDR3 sequence: CASSEFGQYTEAFF. For the CDR3, the DNA is TGTGCCAGTAGCGAGTTTGGACAGTACACTGAAGCTTTCTTT. Full variable domain (outside the CDR3, taken from reference TRBV19 and TRBJ1-1): DGGITQSPKYLFRKEGQNVTLSCEQNLNHDAMYWYRQDPGQGLRLIYYSQIVNDFQKGDIAEGYSVSREKKESFPLTVTSAQKNPTAFYLCASSEFGQYTEAFFGQGTRLTVV.

As regards this clonotype: As the CDR3 is not closed by the conserved phenylalanine or tryptophan, this likely results from a read error. The genes are TRBV29-1 and TRBJ2-5; 9 positions agree with TRBD1. The length of the CDR3 is 13 residues. Germline V CDR1 and CDR2: SQVTM, ANQGSEA. V lost 8 bases and J lost 5; bases outside the gene matches: 9. CDR3 loop: CSISQGATETQYV. In DNA form, the CDR3 reads TGCAGCATTTCACAGGGGGCGACGGAGACCCAGTACGTC.

This clonotype has a handful of counts. The chain uses TRBV12-3 or TRBV12-4 and TRBJ2-3, with D perhaps TRBD2 (6 bases). V was trimmed by 6 bases and J by 8 bases, leaving 18 bases between them. The CDR3 is made up of 14 amino acids. The CDR3, as DNA: TGTGCCAGCAGCCCGGAGGGGACTTGGAGTACGCAGTATTTT. As protein: CASSPEGTWSTQYF.

This clonotype has only a few counts. V gene TRBV20-1 combines with J gene TRBJ2-1; a weak D match, TRBD1 (6 bases). Germline CDR1 is DFQATT and CDR2 is SNEGSKA (reference sequence). Trimming left V 4 bases short and J 3 bases short, with 16 bases between. The CDR3 totals 15 residues. CDR3: CSAKTRGPFYNEQFF. In DNA, the CDR3 is TGCAGTGCTAAGACCAGGGGCCCCTTCTACAATGAGCAGTTCTTC.

This clonotype was counted a few times. The chain uses TRBV5-1 and TRBJ2-5; D possibly corresponds to TRBD1 (6 bases). This CDR3 has 15 residues. Trimming pared 5 bases from V and 4 bases from J, leaving 18 bases between. Germline loops: CDR1 SGHRS, CDR2 YFSETQ. The CDR3 loop reads CASSSNDRSLETQYF. The CDR3 DNA reads TGCGCCAGCAGTTCGAACGACAGGTCCCTAGAGACCCAGTACTTC.

This chain joins TRBV7-3 and TRBJ1-6, with D unresolved. Trimming removed 5 bases at V and 1 base at J, with 9 bases between. Germline CDR1 and CDR2: SGHTA and FQGTGA. The CDR3 has 15 amino acids. The CDR3 DNA sequence: TGTGCCAGCAGCCCTGGGCCTTCCTATAATTCACCCCTCCACTTT. Translating gives CASSPGPSYNSPLHF.

This clonotype was seen a few times. The chain links TRBV5-1 to TRBJ2-1, with 7 bases aligning to TRBD1. The CDR3 spans 20 residues. Germline V gene lookup returns CDR1 SGHRS and CDR2 YFSETQ. V lost 4 bases to trimming and J lost 2 bases; unmatched junction nucleotides: 21. Here the CDR3 DNA reads TGCGCCAGCAGCCCGAGCCAGGCAGGGGGTTTCTTAAGTACCTACAATGAGCAGTTCTTC. Translating it yields CASSPSQAGGFLSTYNEQFF.

The chain recombines TRBV29-1 with TRBJ2-3, with TRBD1 as a possible D gene (6 bases). Germline lookup yields CDR1 SQVTM and CDR2 ANQGSEA. V was shortened by 7 bases and J by 2 bases, with 25 bases between the two germline ends. CDR3 length: 17 residues. The CDR3: CSGTERQDLQTTDTQYF. The CDR3 DNA is TGCAGCGGGACCGAAAGACAGGACCTCCAAACCACAGATACGCAGTATTTT.

The V gene is TRBV5-1, the J gene TRBJ1-2; D call uncertain. CDR3 length equals 14 residues. Trimming shortened V by 4 bases and J by 8 bases, and 18 bases separated the two germline ends. CDR1 and CDR2 (germline): SGHRS, YFSETQ. CDR3 region: CASSDGSFAGGYTF. The CDR3 bases are TGCGCCAGCAGCGACGGAAGTTTCGCGGGAGGCTACACCTTC.

The chain carries TRBV5-6 and TRBJ1-2; D unclear. The CDR3 covers 16 residues. Germline lookup yields CDR1 SGHDT and CDR2 YYEEEE. Trimming took off 1 base at V and 8 bases at J, with 21 bases between the two ends. The CDR3 here is CASSLLLGTGPKGYTF. Written as DNA, the CDR3 is TGTGCCAGCAGCTTGCTTCTTGGTACGGGCCCGAAGGGCTACACCTTC. The whole variable domain, filled in from reference TRBV5-6 and TRBJ1-2, reads DAGVTQSPTHLIKTRGQQVTLRCSPKSGHDTVSWYQQALGQGPQFIFQYYEEEERQRGNFPDRFSGHQFPNYSSELNVNALLLGDSALYLCASSLLLGTGPKGYTFGSGTRLTVV.

This clonotype was recorded a few times. The rearrangement links TRBV24-1 to TRBJ2-3; no firm D call. Deletions cut 9 bases from V and 5 bases from J, with 8 bases between. Germline CDR1 and CDR2: KGHDR and SFDVKD. The CDR3 has 11 residues. CDR3 sequence: CATGREDTQYF. CDR3 sequence (DNA): TGTGCCACCGGAAGGGAAGATACGCAGTATTTT.

The chain has TRBV7-2 and TRBJ1-2; 9 nucleotides align to TRBD1. In germline, CDR1 is SGHTA, CDR2 FQGNSA. V dropped 4 bases and J dropped 4; count of bases not matched to a gene: 16. There are 18 residues in the CDR3. The CDR3 is CASSSSGTGLFASYGYTF. The CDR3 DNA reads as TGTGCCAGCAGCTCCTCCGGGACAGGGTTATTTGCGTCCTATGGCTACACCTTC.

The chain carries TRBV12-3 or TRBV12-4 and TRBJ2-1; 13 nucleotides align to TRBD2. Trimming took 6 bases from V and 0 from J; bases not matched to a gene: 8. This CDR3 region has 18 residues. The CDR3 region is CASRQLAGGLSSYNEQFF. The CDR3 region has the DNA TGTGCCAGCAGACAACTAGCGGGGGGGCTAAGCTCCTACAATGAGCAGTTCTTC.

This clonotype occurred a few times. CDR3 protein: CASSQDTGPARPYSNQPQHF. In DNA, the CDR3 is TGTGCCAGCAGCCAAGATACCGGTCCAGCTAGACCTTATAGCAATCAGCCCCAGCATTTT. The gene calls are TRBV14 and TRBJ1-5; D remains unclear. V was pared by 0 bases and J by 0 bases, with 21 bases between. In germline, CDR1 is SGHDN, CDR2 FVKESK. CDR3 size: 20 residues.

This clonotype was detected a few times. The rearrangement links TRBV6-1 to TRBJ1-3; the D is unclear. Germline CDR1 and CDR2: MNHNS and SASEGT. Trimming pared 5 bases from V and 0 bases from J, leaving 14 bases between. The CDR3 spans 16 residues. This chain's CDR3 is CASSRAGPPSGNTIYF. CDR3 sequence (DNA): TGTGCCAGCAGTAGAGCCGGGCCCCCCTCTGGAAACACCATATATTTT.